This TCR beta chain was sequenced for a study of cytomegalovirus exposure and HLA in healthy donors listed by TCRdb under 2017. Regarding the research as a whole: According to a later analysis, one platform produced both the 100 to 150 validation repertoires and the 620 or so repertoires of the first cohort. The study was designed to test whether signatures of past pathogen exposure could be identified by cataloging public T cell receptors. A separate validation cohort of roughly 130 different subjects was used in addition to the roughly 720-subject first cohort. The study combined high-throughput TCR immunosequencing, statistical association of individual TCRs with disease status, and machine learning to predict cytomegalovirus infection status.

The method behind the library was the immunoSEQ multiplex PCR assay. In the authors' own workflow: A statistical classification framework was built for diagnosing cytomegalovirus status from the catalog of TCR beta chain sequences. Imported from immuneACCESS, the table was reduced by TCRdb to in-frame sequences with V and J called. These copies leave out some clones; in studies compared against another copy, an unresolved V gene accounts for under half, and the cause of the remainder is not known. Clonal size and the V and J genes are those of that table, whereas D and trimming came from the DNA. A total of 150,000 or so clones appear in this sample, 86% of them only once. Roughly 3% of the sample is held by the ten biggest clonotypes. The donors belonged to the validation cohort of about 110 subjects, which was separate from the 666-subject first cohort. As to this clone: Its cognate antigen has yet to be identified. No qualities accompany the bases; no much larger clone lies one base away.

Paper-wide results and their limitations: All 120 or so repertoires were used to score co-occurrence in the validation cohort in a later analysis, because that analysis had no HLA typing for the cohort. The authors suggested that the approach could potentially be generalized to other disease states and immunological phenotypes. In the study, around 150 TCR beta chains were listed as associated with cytomegalovirus. The classifier was reported to diagnose cytomegalovirus status with high specificity and sensitivity in both the original and validation cohorts. Across donors, most TCR sequences were observed very rarely, whereas some public TCRs were present in many individuals. In vitro tests confirmed that a few of the cytomegalovirus-associated TCR beta chains recognize cytomegalovirus antigens. Of the cluster scores, roughly 95% were above 0 in a later analysis, which found that TCRs clustered in the first cohort also tended to co-occur in the 130 or so validation repertoires.

Its CDR3 holds 14 amino acids, cysteine through phenylalanine. Only the CDR3 region is kept as DNA, spanning 42 bases read in frame from base 1. Per the germline V gene, SGHTA is the CDR1 and FQGNSA is the CDR2. Relative to germline, V is missing 3 bases and J is missing 4 bases, with 3 bases of the junction outside any gene match. This chain is built from TRBV7-2 and TRBJ1-3; 7 central bases correspond to TRBD1. This receptor was taken from a man younger than 35 in good health and CMV-seropositive. Source material: PBMCs. This receptor has the CDR3 CASSFQGVGNTIYF. The nucleotide sequence is given as TGTGCCAGCAGCTTTCAGGGGGTCGGAAACACCATATATTTT.